The present TCR beta chain was sequenced within a study of PD-L1 blockade in urothelial cancer. The time point was: pretreatment peripheral blood. This CDR3 has 14 amino acids. Trimming pared 3 bases from V and 3 bases from J, leaving 11 bases between. Germline CDR1 reads LNHNV; CDR2 reads YYDKDF (reference sequence). Measured with immunoSEQ multiplex PCR; TCRdb has only the in-frame clones, and not every one. The table lists 95,000 or so clones, 87% of them singletons. This clonotype was obtained from a man aged 55 to 70 with urothelial cancer. This chain connects TRBV15 to TRBJ1-1, with D possibly matching TRBD1 (6 bases). Material: PBMCs, obtained around atezolizumab (anti-PD-L1) treatment. CDR3 DNA sequence: TGTGCCACCAGCAGTACAGGGAGGGACACTGAAGCTTTCTTT. Translation: CATSSTGRDTEAFF.